This T cell receptor beta chain was obtained from a study of T cell changes during pregnancy in multiple sclerosis. The CDR3 totals 15 residues. CDR1 LNHDA and CDR2 SQIVND come from the germline V gene (reference sequence). J gave up 3 bases and V 6 bases, and 8 bases lay outside the gene matches. The repertoire was sequenced with immunoSEQ multiplex PCR; TCRdb's copy has only in-frame clones and lacks some. The sample yields 90,000 to 100,000 clones, approximately 95% seen once. This sequence originates from a female donor with multiple sclerosis, enrolled in a pregnancy study. The chain carries TRBV19 and TRBJ1-1; 9 nucleotides align to TRBD1. This specimen was peripheral blood, taken in the first trimester of pregnancy. In DNA, the CDR3 is TGTGCCAGTAGCCCTCGAGGGGACAGGGACACTGAAGCTTTCTTT. Translating it yields CASSPRGDRDTEAFF.